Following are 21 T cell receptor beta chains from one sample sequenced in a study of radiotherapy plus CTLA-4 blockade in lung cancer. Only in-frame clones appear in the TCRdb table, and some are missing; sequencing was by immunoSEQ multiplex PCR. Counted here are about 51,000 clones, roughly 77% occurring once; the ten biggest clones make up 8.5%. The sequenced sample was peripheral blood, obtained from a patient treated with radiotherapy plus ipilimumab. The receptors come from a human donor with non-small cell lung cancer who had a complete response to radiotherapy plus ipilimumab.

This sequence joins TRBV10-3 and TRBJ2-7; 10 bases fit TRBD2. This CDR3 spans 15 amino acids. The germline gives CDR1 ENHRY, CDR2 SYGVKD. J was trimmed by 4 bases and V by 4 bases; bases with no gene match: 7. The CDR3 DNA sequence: TGTGCCATCAGTGGGGGAACTAGCGGGGTTTACGAGCAGTACGTC. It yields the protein CAISGGTSGVYEQYV.

CDR3 in amino acids: CASSQSTELTEQFF. The DNA for the CDR3 is TGCGCCAGCAGCCAATCTACGGAGTTAACTGAGCAGTTCTTC. J is TRBJ2-1 and V is TRBV4-1; D call uncertain. This CDR3 region has 14 residues. CDR1 MGHRA and CDR2 YSYEKL come from the germline V gene. With 2 bases removed from V and 9 bases from J, the gap between germline ends came to 14 bases.

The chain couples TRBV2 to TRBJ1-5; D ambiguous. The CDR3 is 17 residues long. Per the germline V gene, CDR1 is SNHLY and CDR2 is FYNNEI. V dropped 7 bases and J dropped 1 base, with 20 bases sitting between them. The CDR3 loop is CASTPLRVTQSNQPQHF. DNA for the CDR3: TGTGCCAGCACCCCACTACGGGTTACCCAGAGCAATCAGCCCCAGCATTTT.

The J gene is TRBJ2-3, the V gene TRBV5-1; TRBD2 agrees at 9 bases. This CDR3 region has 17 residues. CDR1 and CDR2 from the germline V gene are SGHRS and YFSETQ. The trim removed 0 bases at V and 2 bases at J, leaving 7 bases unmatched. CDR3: CASSLGGGGGSTDTQYF. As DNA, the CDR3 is TGCGCCAGCAGCTTGGGGGGCGGGGGGGGGTCCACAGATACGCAGTATTTT.

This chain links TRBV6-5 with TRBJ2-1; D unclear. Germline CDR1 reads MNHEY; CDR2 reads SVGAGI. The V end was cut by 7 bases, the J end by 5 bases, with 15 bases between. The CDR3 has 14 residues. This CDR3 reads CASTRPNRDNEQFF. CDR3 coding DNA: TGTGCCAGCACCAGGCCCAATCGTGACAATGAGCAGTTCTTC.

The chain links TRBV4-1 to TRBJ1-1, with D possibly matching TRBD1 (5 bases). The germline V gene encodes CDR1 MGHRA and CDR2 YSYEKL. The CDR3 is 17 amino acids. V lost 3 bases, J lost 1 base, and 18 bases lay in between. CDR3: CASSHVLRNRRNTEAFF. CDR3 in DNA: TGCGCCAGCAGCCATGTTCTCAGGAACAGGCGGAACACTGAAGCTTTCTTT.

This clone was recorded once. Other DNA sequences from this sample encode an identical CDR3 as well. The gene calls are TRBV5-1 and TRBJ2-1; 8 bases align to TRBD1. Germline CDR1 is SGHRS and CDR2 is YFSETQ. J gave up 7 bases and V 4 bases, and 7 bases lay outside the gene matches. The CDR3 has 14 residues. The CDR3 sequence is CASSLGTGGNEQFF. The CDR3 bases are TGCGCCAGCAGCCTCGGGACAGGTGGAAATGAGCAGTTCTTC. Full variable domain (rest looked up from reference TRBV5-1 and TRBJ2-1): KAGVTQTPRYLIKTRGQQVTLSCSPISGHRSVSWYQQTPGQGLQFLFEYFSETQRNKGNFPGRFSGRQFSNSRSEMNVSTLELGDSALYLCASSLGTGGNEQFFGPGTRLTVL.

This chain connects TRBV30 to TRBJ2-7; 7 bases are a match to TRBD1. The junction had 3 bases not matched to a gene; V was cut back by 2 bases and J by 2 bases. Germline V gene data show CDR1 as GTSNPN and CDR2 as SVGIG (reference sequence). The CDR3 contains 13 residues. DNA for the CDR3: TGTGCCTGGAGTCGGGGACAGACCTACGAGCAGTACTTC. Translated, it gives CAWSRGQTYEQYF.

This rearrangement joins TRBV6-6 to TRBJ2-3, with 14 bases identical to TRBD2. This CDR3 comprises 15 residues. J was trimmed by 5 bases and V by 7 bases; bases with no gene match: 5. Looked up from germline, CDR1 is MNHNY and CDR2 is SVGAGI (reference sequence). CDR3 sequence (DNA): TGTGCCAGCACCGGACTAGCGGGAGGACAAGATACGCAGTATTTT. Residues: CASTGLAGGQDTQYF.

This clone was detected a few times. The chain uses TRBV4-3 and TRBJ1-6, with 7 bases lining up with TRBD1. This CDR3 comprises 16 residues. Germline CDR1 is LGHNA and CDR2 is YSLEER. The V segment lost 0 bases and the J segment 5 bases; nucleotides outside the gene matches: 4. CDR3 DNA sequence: TGCGCCAGCAGCCAAGAGGGCAGGGGGAATAATTCACCCCTCCACTTT. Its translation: CASSQEGRGNNSPLHF.

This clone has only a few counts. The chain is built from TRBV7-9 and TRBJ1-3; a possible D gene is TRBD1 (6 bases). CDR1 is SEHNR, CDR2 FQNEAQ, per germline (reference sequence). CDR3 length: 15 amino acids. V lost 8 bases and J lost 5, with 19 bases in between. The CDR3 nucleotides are TGTGCCAGCTCCACCCGGGCCGGACAGAGAAACACCATATATTTT. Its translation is CASSTRAGQRNTIYF. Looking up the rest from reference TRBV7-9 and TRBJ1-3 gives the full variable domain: DTGVSQNPRHKITKRGQNVTFRCDPISEHNRLYWYRQTLGQGPEFLTYFQNEAQLEKSRLLSDRFSAERPKGSFSTLEIQRTEQGDSAMYLCASSTRAGQRNTIYFGEGSWLTVV.

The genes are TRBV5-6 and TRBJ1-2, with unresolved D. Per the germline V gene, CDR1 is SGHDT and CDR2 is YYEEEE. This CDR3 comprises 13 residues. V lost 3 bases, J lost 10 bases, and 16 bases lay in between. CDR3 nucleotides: TGTGCCAGCAGCTCCCGAGGGCGCAATGTCTACACCTTC. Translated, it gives CASSSRGRNVYTF.

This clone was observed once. The CDR3 region has the DNA TGTGCCAGCAGTTACGAGACAGAGAACACTGAAGCTTTCTTT. The encoded protein is CASSYETENTEAFF. The J gene is TRBJ1-1, the V gene TRBV6-5, with a possible D match to TRBD1 (5 bases). Germline loops: CDR1 MNHEY, CDR2 SVGAGI. The V end was cut by 2 bases, the J end by 1 base, with 8 bases between. CDR3 size: 14 residues.

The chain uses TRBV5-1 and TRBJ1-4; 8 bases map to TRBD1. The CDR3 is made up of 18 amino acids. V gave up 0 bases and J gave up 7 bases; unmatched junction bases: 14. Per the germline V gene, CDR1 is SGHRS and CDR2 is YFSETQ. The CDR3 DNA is TGCGCCAGCAGCTTGGACCCGGGGAGACAGGGGTTCGTTGAAAAACTGTTTTTT. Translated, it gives CASSLDPGRQGFVEKLFF.

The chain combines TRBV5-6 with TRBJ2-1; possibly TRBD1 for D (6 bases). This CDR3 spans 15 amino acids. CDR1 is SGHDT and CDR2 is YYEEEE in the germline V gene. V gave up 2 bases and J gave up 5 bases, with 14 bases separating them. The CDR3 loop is CASSFRGRAHNEQFF. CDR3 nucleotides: TGTGCCAGCAGCTTCAGGGGCAGGGCGCACAATGAGCAGTTCTTC.

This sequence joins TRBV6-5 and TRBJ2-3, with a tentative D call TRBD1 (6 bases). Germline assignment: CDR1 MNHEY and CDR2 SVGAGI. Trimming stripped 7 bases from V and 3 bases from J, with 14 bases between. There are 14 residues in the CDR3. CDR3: CASTSSGATDTQYF. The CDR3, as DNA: TGTGCCAGCACCTCCTCAGGGGCAACAGATACGCAGTATTTT.

The CDR3 DNA reads TGTGCCAGCAGTGGCCGACAGGGGGGCTCTGGGGCCAACGTCCTGACTTTC. Its protein product is CASSGRQGGSGANVLTF. The V gene is TRBV25-1, the J gene TRBJ2-6; 9 bases align to TRBD1. Germline V gene data show CDR1 as MGHDK and CDR2 as SYGVNS. The CDR3 totals 17 residues. Losses at the gene ends were 4 bases for V and 0 bases for J; bases not matched to a gene: 4. Supplemented by reference TRBV25-1 and TRBJ2-6, the full variable domain reads EADIYQTPRYLVIGTGKKITLECSQTMGHDKMYWYQQDPGMELHLIHYSYGVNSTEKGDLSSESTVSRIRTEHFPLTLESARPSHTSQYLCASSGRQGGSGANVLTFGAGSRLTVL.

CDR3 sequence (DNA): TGTGCCAGCAGCTTATATGGCGAGACCCAGTACTTC. It translates to CASSLYGETQYF. V gene TRBV7-2 combines with J gene TRBJ2-5; D unclear. The CDR3 totals 12 residues. Germline V gene sequence: CDR1 SGHTA, CDR2 FQGNSA. Trimming left V 2 bases short and J 5 bases short, with 6 bases between.

The CDR3 reads CASSSRGWNTEAFF. In DNA, the CDR3 is TGTGCCAGCAGCTCCAGGGGGTGGAACACTGAAGCTTTCTTT. J is TRBJ1-1 and V is TRBV7-2; 7 bases are a match to TRBD1. Germline trimming cut 4 bases from V and 1 base from J; bases unmatched to any gene: 3. Germline CDR1 SGHTA, CDR2 FQGNSA. The CDR3 totals 14 residues.

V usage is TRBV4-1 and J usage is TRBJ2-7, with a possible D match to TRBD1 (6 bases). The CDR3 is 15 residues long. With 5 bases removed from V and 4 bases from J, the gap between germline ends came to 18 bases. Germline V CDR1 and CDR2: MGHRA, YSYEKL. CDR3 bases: TGCGCCAGCAGCGAGCTAACAGGGCCCCTATACGAGCAGTACGTC. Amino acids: CASSELTGPLYEQYV.

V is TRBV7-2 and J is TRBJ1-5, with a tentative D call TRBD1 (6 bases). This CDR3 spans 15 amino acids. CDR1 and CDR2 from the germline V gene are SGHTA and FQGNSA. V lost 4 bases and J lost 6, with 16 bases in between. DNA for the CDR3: TGTGCCAGCAGCTCCCGGCAGGGGAGGGTTCAGCCCCAGCATTTT. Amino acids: CASSSRQGRVQPQHF. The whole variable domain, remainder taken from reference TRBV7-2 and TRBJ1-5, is GAGVSQSPSNKVTEKGKDVELRCDPISGHTALYWYRQSLGQGLEFLIYFQGNSAPDKSGLPSDRFSAERTGGSVSTLTIQRTQQEDSAVYLCASSSRQGRVQPQHFGDGTRLSIL.